A selection of T cell receptor beta chains follows, all from one sample in a study of CD8 T cells in ankylosing spondylitis. TCRdb recomputed calls from the 5' RACE reads with MiXCR, one row per CDR3 protein. Of some 130,000 distinct CDR3 sequences listed, 12% to 15% are singletons. Sequenced: blood, either unsorted or a sorted T cell fraction (not recorded which). The source of these receptors is a female donor with ankylosing spondylitis or in good health (not recorded which). The CDR3 runs from the conserved cysteine through the conserved F or W. A D gene is named only where the DNA matches it firmly. Part of the rows lack a size; the others show once, few, many or a class for expanded clones.

CASRLRDPPHYEQYF,TGTGCCAGCAGGCTCCGGGACCCTCCACACTACGAGCAGTACTTC,TRBJ2-7,TRBV6-1,.,many
CSARDLGDGSTNTEAFF,TGCAGTGCTAGAGATCTGGGGGACGGATCTACGAACACTGAAGCTTTCTTT,TRBJ1-1,TRBV20-1,.,many
CASSPAGASNQPQHF,TGCGCCAGCAGCCCGGCGGGGGCGAGCAATCAGCCCCAGCATTTT,TRBJ1-5,TRBV5-1,.,few
CASIRSGGRGYTF,TGTGCCAGCATTCGGTCAGGGGGACGTGGCTACACCTTC,TRBJ1-2,TRBV12-3/TRBV12-4,TRBD1,many
CASSSSRGDEQYF,TGTGCCAGCAGTTCCTCTAGGGGGGACGAGCAGTACTTC,TRBJ2-7,TRBV7-3,.,few
CASSYRYQETQYF,TGTGCCAGCAGTTACAGGTATCAAGAGACCCAGTACTTC,TRBJ2-5,TRBV6-2/TRBV6-3,.,many
CSVSTKGGTEAFF,TGCAGCGTGTCGACCAAGGGAGGCACTGAAGCTTTCTTT,TRBJ1-1,TRBV29-1,.,many
CASSFPGRDGYTF,TGTGCCAGCAGTTTCCCGGGTAGGGATGGCTACACCTTC,TRBJ1-2,TRBV12-3/TRBV12-4,.,many
CASSPDYHQETQYF,TGTGCCAGCAGCCCGGACTACCACCAAGAGACCCAGTACTTC,TRBJ2-5,TRBV12-3/TRBV12-4,.,many
CSALSGAHEQYF,TGCAGCGCCCTAAGCGGGGCCCACGAGCAGTACTTC,TRBJ2-7,TRBV29-1,TRBD2,.
CSVQGDRESTDTQYF,TGCAGCGTGCAAGGTGACAGGGAGAGCACAGATACGCAGTATTTT,TRBJ2-3,TRBV29-1,TRBD1,many
CSARGLAGGPTDTQYF,TGCAGTGCTAGAGGACTAGCGGGGGGCCCCACAGATACGCAGTATTTT,TRBJ2-3,TRBV20-1,TRBD2,many
CASSLYGDQPQHF,TGTGCCAGCAGTTTATATGGCGATCAGCCCCAGCATTTT,TRBJ1-5,TRBV12-3/TRBV12-4,.,many
CASSASPGTQYF,TGTGCCAGCAGCGCCTCACCGGGTACGCAGTATTTT,TRBJ2-3,TRBV6-5,.,few
CASSPGVNNEQLF,TGTGCCAGCTCACCGGGGGTTAACAATGAGCAGCTCTTC,TRBJ2-1,TRBV18,.,.
CASSSRTLVNTGELFF,TGCGCCAGCAGCTCAAGAACCCTAGTGAACACCGGGGAGCTGTTTTTT,TRBJ2-2,TRBV5-1,.,few
CASSFTGANTGELFF,TGCGCCAGCAGCTTCACAGGGGCGAACACCGGGGAGCTGTTTTTT,TRBJ2-2,TRBV5-1,TRBD1,.
CAWSRDLSYQPQHF,TGTGCCTGGTCCCGGGATTTATCCTATCAGCCCCAGCATTTT,TRBJ1-5,TRBV30,.,few
CSASPSPGGGQPQHF,TGCAGTGCTAGCCCTAGTCCGGGAGGCGGTCAGCCCCAGCATTTT,TRBJ1-5,TRBV20-1,.,.
CASSFYSTSGTDTQYF,TGTGCCAGCAGCTTTTATTCGACTAGCGGCACAGATACGCAGTATTTT,TRBJ2-3,TRBV7-9,TRBD2,.
CASSSIAEQYF,TGTGCCAGCTCATCGATTGCCGAGCAGTACTTC,TRBJ2-7,TRBV18,.,.
CASSLSLRDTEAFF,TGCGCCAGCAGCTTGTCCCTCAGGGACACTGAAGCTTTCTTT,TRBJ1-1,TRBV5-1,.,many
CASSETVNTEAFF,TGTGCCAGCAGTGAGACGGTGAACACTGAAGCTTTCTTT,TRBJ1-1,TRBV6-1,.,few
CASSVGTVNTEAFF,TGTGCCAGCAGCGTAGGGACAGTGAACACTGAAGCTTTCTTT,TRBJ1-1,TRBV9,.,few
CAISDRGPGELFF,TGTGCCATCAGTGATAGGGGACCGGGGGAGCTGTTTTTT,TRBJ2-2,TRBV10-3,.,few
CSAPRDRVGDYEQFF,TGCAGTGCACCCCGGGACAGGGTTGGAGACTATGAGCAGTTCTTC,TRBJ2-1,TRBV20-1,TRBD1,few
CSALYREDTEAFF,TGCAGTGCGCTTTACAGGGAAGACACTGAAGCTTTCTTT,TRBJ1-1,TRBV20-1,.,few
CASSYASGSANNEQFF,TGTGCCAGCAGTTATGCTAGCGGGAGTGCAAACAATGAGCAGTTCTTC,TRBJ2-1,TRBV6-2/TRBV6-3,TRBD2,few
CASSGSASGGIGEQFF,TGTGCCAGCAGTGGATCTGCTAGCGGGGGGATTGGTGAGCAGTTCTTC,TRBJ2-1,TRBV2,TRBD2,.
CASSPYRDNTEAFF,TGTGCCAGCTCACCATACAGGGATAACACTGAAGCTTTCTTT,TRBJ1-1,TRBV18,.,.
CSGKGASTGELFF,TGCAGTGGGAAAGGGGCGAGCACCGGGGAGCTGTTTTTT,TRBJ2-2,TRBV20-1,.,.
CSVATVGTEAFF,TGCAGCGTTGCTACAGTGGGGACTGAAGCTTTCTTT,TRBJ1-1,TRBV29-1,.,.
CASSLVADLDTDTQYF,TGTGCCAGCAGCTTGGTTGCGGACCTCGACACAGATACGCAGTATTTT,TRBJ2-3,TRBV7-6,.,.
CASSPTGTGELFF,TGTGCCAGCAGCCCGACAGGAACCGGGGAGCTGTTTTTT,TRBJ2-2,TRBV12-3/TRBV12-4,.,few
CASSLVLGAQETQYF,TGTGCCAGCAGTTTAGTTCTAGGGGCCCAAGAGACCCAGTACTTC,TRBJ2-5,TRBV12-3/TRBV12-4,.,.